This entry describes one T cell receptor beta chain. The specificity of this receptor is unknown. Nothing much larger sits one base from this clone, and base qualities are not available. Trimming leaves V shorter by 6 bases and J shorter by 3 bases, with the junction holding 6 bases beyond the gene matches. For CDR1 and CDR2, the germline V gene lists MDHEN and SYDVKM. The CDR3 numbers 16 residues from cysteine through phenylalanine. Only the CDR3 DNA stays, 48 bases, in frame from base 1. The TCR beta CDR3 regions were amplified from RNA transcripts. A first-round RT-PCR of the TCR CDR3 used the HTBI primer set with the Qiagen OneStep RT-PCR kit. The libraries were constructed in a second round of multiplex PCR and then size-selected and purified. Paired-end sequencing of the libraries was performed with 100 bp reads on an Illumina HiSeq2000. The study's own analysis went as follows. SOAPnuke was used to process the raw data, removing reads that contained adapters or uncalled bases, had a mean Phred below 15, or lacked an exact match to the constant primer or identifier. High-quality paired reads were merged with COPE v1.2.5, and unique nucleotide sequences were defined as clonotypes. Clonotypes were aligned to IMGT TRBV, TRBD and TRBJ reference segments using MiTCR v1.1. The analysis was restricted to V-J combinations with a frequency above 0.0001, which together covered roughly 99% of the repertoires. The TCS score was defined as F50 (clonal expansion) divided by E x V (chaos), with BLOSUM62-based TCRdist calculated between CDR3 peptides within each V-J. Welch's t-statistics and random forest reduced approximately 520 V-J features to roughly 13, which were used in a naive Bayes classifier (R e1071). The public reads were quality trimmed at Q25 with fastp and then assembled into clones with MiXCR by TCRdb, keeping productive beta chains. For every CDR3 protein sequence, its rows merge into one entry that carries the most common genes and DNA. The V and J calls shown here were made by TCRdb, not taken from the authors' results. In all, the sample holds some 140,000 distinct CDR3 sequences, and approximately 24% of those were seen once. The leading ten clones occupy about 67% of the sample.

This record comes from a study of T cells in Graves' hyperthyroidism and ophthalmopathy (dated by TCRdb to between 2017 and 2020). The study in broad terms: Peripheral blood samples were taken at the time of initial diagnosis, prior to any treatment. According to the paper, TCR Vbeta CDR3 sequencing was carried out on roughly 130 peripheral blood samples, which came from under 50 ophthalmopathy, under 85 hyperthyroidism and roughly 17 progressor patients. To identify distinguishing TCR V-J signatures, a discovery cohort of around 98 patients was used, comprising 43 with Graves' ophthalmopathy and about 59 with stable Graves' hyperthyroidism. Following sampling, methimazole starting at 30 mg daily was given to hyperthyroidism patients, and high-dose intravenous methylprednisolone was given to ophthalmopathy patients. The 90 to 100 discovery patients were randomly divided into training and test sets at a 7:3 ratio. An independent validation cohort of around 19 hyperthyroidism patients and approximately 16 patients who later progressed to ophthalmopathy tested prospective prediction of ophthalmopathy. Thyroid tissue and blood T-cell repertoires from roughly 6 Graves' hyperthyroidism patients were also compared in the study. Findings and caveats that apply to the study as a whole: A 13 V-J signature model separated ophthalmopathy from stable hyperthyroidism, with nearly 90% sensitivity and about 81% specificity in cross-validation and 80%/75% in testing. During validation, the model predicted progression to ophthalmopathy a median of roughly 7.1 months ahead of onset, with 60% to 71% sensitivity and 72% to 80% specificity. No statistical method was used to fix the sample size in advance, and group allocation was not hidden from the investigators. Most expanded thyroid clonotypes (frequency above 0.001) were also found in blood, which suggests that blood repertoires may mirror thyroid immune responses.

Hyperthyroidism patients were newly diagnosed, had a disease duration of under 2 months, and were aged 18 to 65 years. Any patient with an uncontrolled infection, another autoimmune disease, pregnancy or lactation was excluded. Diagnoses were established on the basis of clinical symptoms, serum thyroxine and TRAb, thyroid ultrasound, and orbital computed tomography. Blood from progressor patients was drawn when they were first diagnosed with hyperthyroidism, before any ophthalmopathy symptoms appeared. PBMCs were separated from about 10 ml of fresh peripheral blood using Ficoll-Paque density gradient centrifugation. Patients classed as progressors first received a Graves' hyperthyroidism diagnosis and then went on to develop ophthalmopathy during follow-up. Total RNA was extracted using Trizol reagent, and RNA quality was assessed on an Agilent 2100 Bioanalyzer.

The specimen was blood. The chain joins TRBV28 to TRBJ2-2, with 11 bases in between that match TRBD2. The sequence came from a woman aged 50 to 60 with Graves' hyperthyroidism that later progressed to Graves' ophthalmopathy. The sequenced DNA: TGTGCCAGCAGGCCCCCGGGACTAGCGGACACCGGGGAGCTGTTTTTT. It specifies CASRPPGLADTGELFF.